The clone carrying this TCR beta chain was observed once. The data derive from a study of technical replicates of blood from a few donors. TCRdb's table, derived via immunoSEQ multiplex PCR, lists solely in-frame clones and lacks some. The table lists tens of thousands of clones, less than 97% of them singletons. With V trimmed by 5 bases and J by 2 bases, 10 bases remained unmatched. Germline CDR1 and CDR2: SEHNR and FQNEAQ (reference sequence). This CDR3 has 17 amino acids. The sequencing sample was made of T cells isolated from PBMCs. This sequence was found in a human donor in good health. This rearrangement joins TRBV7-9 to TRBJ2-5, with 11 bases that match TRBD2. CDR3 amino acids: CASSKSTSGGQQETQYF. The CDR3 region has the DNA TGTGCCAGCAGCAAAAGCACTAGCGGGGGCCAACAAGAGACCCAGTACTTC.